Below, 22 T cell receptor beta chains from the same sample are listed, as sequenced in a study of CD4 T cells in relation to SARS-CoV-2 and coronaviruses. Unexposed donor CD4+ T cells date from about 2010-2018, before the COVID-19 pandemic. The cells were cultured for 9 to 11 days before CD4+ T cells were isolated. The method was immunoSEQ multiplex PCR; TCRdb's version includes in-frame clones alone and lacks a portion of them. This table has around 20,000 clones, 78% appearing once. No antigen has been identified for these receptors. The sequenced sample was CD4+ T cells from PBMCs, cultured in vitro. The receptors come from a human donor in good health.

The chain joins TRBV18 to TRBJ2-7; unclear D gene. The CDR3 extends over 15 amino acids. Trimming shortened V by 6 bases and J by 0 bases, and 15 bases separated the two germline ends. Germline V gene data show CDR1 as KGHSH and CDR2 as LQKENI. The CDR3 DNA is TGTGCCAGCTCTCCGGGCCTAACCGACTCCTACGAGCAGTACTTC. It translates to CASSPGLTDSYEQYF. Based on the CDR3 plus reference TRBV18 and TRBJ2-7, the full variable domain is NAGVMQNPRHLVRRRGQEARLRCSPMKGHSHVYWYRQLPEEGLKFMVYLQKENIIDESGMPKERFSAEFPKEGPSILRIQQVVRGDSAAYFCASSPGLTDSYEQYFGPGTRLTVT.

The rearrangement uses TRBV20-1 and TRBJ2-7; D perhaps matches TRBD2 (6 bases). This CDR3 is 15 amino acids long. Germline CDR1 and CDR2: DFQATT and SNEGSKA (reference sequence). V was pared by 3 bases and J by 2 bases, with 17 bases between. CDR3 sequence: CSASPVVGGAYEQYF. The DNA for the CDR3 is TGCAGTGCTAGTCCTGTGGTAGGCGGGGCCTACGAGCAGTACTTC.

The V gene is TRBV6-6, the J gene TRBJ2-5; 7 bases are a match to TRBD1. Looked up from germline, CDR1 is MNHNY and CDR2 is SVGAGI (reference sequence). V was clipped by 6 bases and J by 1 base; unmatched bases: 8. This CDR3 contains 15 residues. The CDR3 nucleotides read TGTGCCAGCAGGCCGGGACAGACTCTCCAAGAGACCCAGTACTTC. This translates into CASRPGQTLQETQYF.

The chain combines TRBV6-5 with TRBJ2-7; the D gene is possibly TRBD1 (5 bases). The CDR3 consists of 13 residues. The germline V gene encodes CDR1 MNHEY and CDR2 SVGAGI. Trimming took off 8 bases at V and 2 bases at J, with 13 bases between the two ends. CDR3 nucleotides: TGTGCCAGCGTCCCTGGGGCCGCCTACGAGCAGTACTTC. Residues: CASVPGAAYEQYF.

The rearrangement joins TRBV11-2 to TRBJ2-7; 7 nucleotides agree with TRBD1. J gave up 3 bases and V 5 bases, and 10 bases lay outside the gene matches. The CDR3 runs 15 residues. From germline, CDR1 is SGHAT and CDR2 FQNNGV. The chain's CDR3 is CASSTVRDSSYEQYF. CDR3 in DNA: TGTGCCAGCAGCACGGTTCGGGACAGCAGCTACGAGCAGTACTTC.

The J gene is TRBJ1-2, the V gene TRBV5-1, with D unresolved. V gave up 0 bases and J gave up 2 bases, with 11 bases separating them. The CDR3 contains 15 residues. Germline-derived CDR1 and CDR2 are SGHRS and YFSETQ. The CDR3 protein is CASSLAPDRNYGYTF. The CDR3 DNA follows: TGCGCCAGCAGCTTGGCGCCGGACCGAAACTATGGCTACACCTTC.

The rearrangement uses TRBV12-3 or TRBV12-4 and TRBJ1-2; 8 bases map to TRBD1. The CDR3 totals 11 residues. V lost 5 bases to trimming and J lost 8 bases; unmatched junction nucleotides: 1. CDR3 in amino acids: CASSDRGGYTF. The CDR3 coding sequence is TGTGCCAGCAGTGACAGGGGCGGCTACACCTTC.

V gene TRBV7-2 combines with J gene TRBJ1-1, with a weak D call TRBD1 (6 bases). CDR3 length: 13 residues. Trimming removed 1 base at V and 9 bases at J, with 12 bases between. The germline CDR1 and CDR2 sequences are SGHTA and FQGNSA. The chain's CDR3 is CASSLGGGLQAFF. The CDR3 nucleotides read TGTGCCAGCAGCTTAGGGGGGGGGCTTCAAGCTTTCTTT.

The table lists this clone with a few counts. The CDR3 here is CASTPGTYEQYF. CDR3 sequence (DNA): TGTGCCAGCACCCCAGGGACATACGAGCAGTACTTC. This chain uses TRBV25-1 with TRBJ2-7; a possible D gene is TRBD1 (6 bases). Trimming stripped 7 bases from V and 4 bases from J, with 11 bases between. The CDR3 length is 12 residues. Germline assignment: CDR1 MGHDK and CDR2 SYGVNS.

This CDR3 is CASSDFETQYF. The CDR3 DNA is TGTGCCAGCAGTGACTTCGAGACGCAGTATTTT. The chain joins TRBV2 to TRBJ2-3, with unresolved D. This CDR3 contains 11 residues. The V gene's germline CDR1 is SNHLY and CDR2 FYNNEI. Trimming removed 3 bases at V and 9 bases at J, with 7 bases between.

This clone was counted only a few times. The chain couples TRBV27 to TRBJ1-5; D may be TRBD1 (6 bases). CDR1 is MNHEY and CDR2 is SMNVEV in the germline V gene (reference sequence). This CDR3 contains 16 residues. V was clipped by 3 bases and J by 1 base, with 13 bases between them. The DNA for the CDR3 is TGTGCCAGCAGTTTCGGGGGCAGCCCGAGCAATCAGCCCCAGCATTTT. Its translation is CASSFGGSPSNQPQHF.

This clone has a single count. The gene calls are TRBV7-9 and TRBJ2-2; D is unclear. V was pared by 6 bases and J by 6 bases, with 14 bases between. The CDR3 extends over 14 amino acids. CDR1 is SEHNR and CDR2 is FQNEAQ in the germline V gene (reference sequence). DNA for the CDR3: TGTGCCAGCAGTTTCGCCACATTTGCCGGGGAGCTGTTTTTT. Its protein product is CASSFATFAGELFF.

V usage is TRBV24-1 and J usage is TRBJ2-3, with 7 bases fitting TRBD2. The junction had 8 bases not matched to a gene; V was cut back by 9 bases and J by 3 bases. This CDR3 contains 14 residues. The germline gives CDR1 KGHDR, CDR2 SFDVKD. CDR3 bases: TGTGCCACCGGGGGGGGTGCGGGAACAGATACGCAGTATTTT. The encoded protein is CATGGGAGTDTQYF.

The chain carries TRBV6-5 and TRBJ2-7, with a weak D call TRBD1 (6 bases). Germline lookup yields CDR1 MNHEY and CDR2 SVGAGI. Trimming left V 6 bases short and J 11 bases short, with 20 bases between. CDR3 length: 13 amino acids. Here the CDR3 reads CASRNDRWGMEYF. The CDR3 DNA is TGTGCCAGCAGAAATGACAGGTGGGGGATGGAGTACTTC.

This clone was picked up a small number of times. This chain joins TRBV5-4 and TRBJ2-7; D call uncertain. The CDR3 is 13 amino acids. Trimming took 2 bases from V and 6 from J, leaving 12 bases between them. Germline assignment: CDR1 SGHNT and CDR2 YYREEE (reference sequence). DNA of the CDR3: TGTGCCAGCAGCTTCTCGGTGGGTGCCGAGCAGTACTTC. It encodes CASSFSVGAEQYF. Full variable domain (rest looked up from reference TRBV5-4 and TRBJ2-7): ETGVTQSPTHLIKTRGQQVTLRCSSQSGHNTVSWYQQALGQGPQFIFQYYREEENGRGNFPPRFSGLQFPNYSSELNVNALELDDSALYLCASSFSVGAEQYFGPGTRLTVT.

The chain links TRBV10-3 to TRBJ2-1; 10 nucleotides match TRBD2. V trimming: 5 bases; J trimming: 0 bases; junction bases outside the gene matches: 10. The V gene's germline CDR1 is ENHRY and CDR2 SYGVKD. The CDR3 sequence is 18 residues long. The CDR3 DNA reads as TGTGCCATCAGTAACTCCGGGACTAGCGTTAGCTCCTACAATGAGCAGTTCTTC. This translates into CAISNSGTSVSSYNEQFF.

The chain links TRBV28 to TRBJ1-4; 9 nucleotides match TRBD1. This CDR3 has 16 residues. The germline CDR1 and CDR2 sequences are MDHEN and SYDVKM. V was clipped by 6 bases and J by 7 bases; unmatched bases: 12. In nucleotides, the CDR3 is TGTGCCAGCAGCTACTCTTTACAGGGGGCAAGTGAAAAACTGTTTTTT. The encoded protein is CASSYSLQGASEKLFF.

The CDR3 loop is CASSDAGLAGRNEQFF. Here the CDR3 DNA reads TGCGCCAGCAGTGACGCGGGACTAGCGGGAAGGAATGAGCAGTTCTTC. The chain has TRBV10-1 and TRBJ2-1, with 13 positions matching TRBD2. CDR3 size: 16 residues. With V trimmed by 3 bases and J by 7 bases, 6 bases remained unmatched. Germline V CDR1 and CDR2: WNHNN, SYGVQD (reference sequence).

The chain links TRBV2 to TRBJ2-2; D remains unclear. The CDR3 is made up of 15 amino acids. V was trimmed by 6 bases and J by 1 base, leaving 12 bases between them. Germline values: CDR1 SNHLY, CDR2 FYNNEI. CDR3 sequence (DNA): TGTGCCAGCAGCGTCCTAGTGGGGAACACCGGGGAGCTGTTTTTT. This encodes CASSVLVGNTGELFF.

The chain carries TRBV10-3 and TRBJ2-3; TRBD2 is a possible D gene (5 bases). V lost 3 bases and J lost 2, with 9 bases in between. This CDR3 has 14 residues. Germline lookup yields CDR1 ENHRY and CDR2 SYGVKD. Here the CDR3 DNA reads TGTGCCATCAGTGACGGGAAAATCACAGATACGCAGTATTTT. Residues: CAISDGKITDTQYF.

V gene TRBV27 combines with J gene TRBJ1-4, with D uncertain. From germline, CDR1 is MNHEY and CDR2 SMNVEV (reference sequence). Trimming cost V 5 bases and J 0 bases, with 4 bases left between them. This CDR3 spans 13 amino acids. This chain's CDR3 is CASSISTNEKLFF. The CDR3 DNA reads TGTGCCAGCAGTATTTCAACTAATGAAAAACTGTTTTTT. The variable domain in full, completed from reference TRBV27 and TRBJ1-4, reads EAQVTQNPRYLITVTGKKLTVTCSQNMNHEYMSWYRQDPGLGLRQIYYSMNVEVTDKGDVPEGYKVSRKEKRNFPLILESPSPNQTSLYFCASSISTNEKLFFGSGTQLSVL.

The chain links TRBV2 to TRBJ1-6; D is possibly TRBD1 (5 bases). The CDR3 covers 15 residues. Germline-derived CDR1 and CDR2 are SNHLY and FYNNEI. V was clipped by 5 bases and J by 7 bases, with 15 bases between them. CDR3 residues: CASSSYRPTNSPLHF. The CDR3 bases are TGTGCCAGCAGTTCGTACAGGCCAACGAATTCACCCCTCCACTTT.